The T cell receptor (beta chain) under discussion was sequenced for a study of cytomegalovirus exposure and HLA in healthy donors. This PCR relied on a set of 60 Vbeta primers and 13 Jbeta primers. Generated by immunoSEQ multiplex PCR, the TCRdb table keeps only in-frame clones and is missing some. This sample carries about 170,000 clones, about four fifths of them seen once, and the ten largest clones take approximately 0.78%. The CDR3 spans 12 residues. From germline, CDR1 is MNHEY and CDR2 SVGAGI. V shed 7 bases and J 14 bases; nucleotides not matched to a gene: 10. Concerning this clone itself: Antigen: not known.

Findings and limits, study-wide: Both high specificity and high sensitivity reportedly marked the classifier's diagnosis of cytomegalovirus status. An analysis done earlier found most TCR beta V segments productive about 87% or about 30% of the time.

This chain connects TRBV6-5 to TRBJ2-1; 8 nucleotides line up with TRBD2. The sequencing input was PBMCs. This receptor was identified in a woman in her late teens or twenties in good health and CMV-seronegative. CDR3 sequence reads: CASISPAGGEFF. CDR3 sequence (DNA): TGTGCCAGCATAAGCCCGGCCGGGGGGGAGTTCTTC.